The sequence of this TCR beta chain was determined in a study of tumor and adjacent non-tumor tissue in lung cancer. On the study more broadly: Patients comprised 12 adenocarcinoma, 2 squamous cell carcinoma and 1 small cell lung cancer. Each sample yielded around 4 million productive TCRbeta reads on average. General observations from the study: Higher tumor TCR diversity was associated with shorter survival. TCR diversity was significantly greater in tumor than normal lung tissue.

The template was RNA from unsorted bulk tissue. TCRbeta libraries were built with three rounds of nested PCR, modified from ARM-PCR. Using its own MiXCR run on the multiplex PCR reads, TCRdb lists one record per CDR3 protein. Among more than 85,000 distinct CDR3 sequences listed, approximately 84% were seen once. Details on this clonotype: Its specificity is not known.

The length of the CDR3 is 17 residues. Material: lung tumor tissue. This TCR was sampled from a man aged 65 to 79 with non-small cell lung cancer. The V gene is TRBV21-1, the J gene TRBJ2-5; TRBD1 reflects the table's D call only, with no check against the DNA. TRBV21-1 is a pseudogene. This CDR3 reads CASSKIGATGGQETQYF. DNA for the CDR3: TGTGCCAGCAGCAAAATCGGGGCAACGGGGGGACAAGAGACCCAGTACTTC.